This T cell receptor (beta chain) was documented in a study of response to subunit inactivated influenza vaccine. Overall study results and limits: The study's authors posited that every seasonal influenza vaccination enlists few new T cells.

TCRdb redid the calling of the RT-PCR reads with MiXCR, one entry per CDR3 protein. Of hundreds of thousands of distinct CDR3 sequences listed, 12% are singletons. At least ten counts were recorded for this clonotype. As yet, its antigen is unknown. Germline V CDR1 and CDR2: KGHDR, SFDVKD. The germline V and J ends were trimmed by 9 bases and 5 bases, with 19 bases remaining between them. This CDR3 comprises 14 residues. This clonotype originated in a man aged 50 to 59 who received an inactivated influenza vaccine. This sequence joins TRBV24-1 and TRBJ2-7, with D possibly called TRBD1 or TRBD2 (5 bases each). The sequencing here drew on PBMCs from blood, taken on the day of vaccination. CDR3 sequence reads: CATGDPYAFDEQYF. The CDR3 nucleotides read TGTGCCACCGGGGACCCGTACGCTTTTGACGAGCAGTACTTC.